This T cell receptor beta chain was obtained from a study of OX40 agonist ivuxolimab in advanced cancers. The table came from immunoSEQ multiplex PCR; TCRdb's copy has only in-frame clones and leaves some out. This sample has roughly 50,000 clones; approximately 90% occur once, and the top ten carry 1.4%. V gave up 5 bases and J gave up 0 bases; unmatched junction bases: 3. CDR3 length: 14 amino acids. Germline V gives CDR1 MNHEY, CDR2 SMNVEV (reference sequence). The chain uses TRBV27 and TRBJ1-1, with 7 bases aligning to TRBD1. The sample was CD4+ or CD8+ T cells sorted from blood, taken in a trial of the OX40 agonist ivuxolimab. This sequence was found in an adult with an advanced solid tumor such as melanoma, head and neck, liver or kidney cancer. The CDR3 region is CASSQDRVNTEAFF. The CDR3 coding sequence is TGTGCCAGCAGTCAAGACAGGGTGAACACTGAAGCTTTCTTT.